These 21 T cell receptor beta chains came from one sample sequenced in a study of T-cell memory formation after mild COVID-19. From the 5' RACE reads, TCRdb called clonotypes with MiXCR, one entry per CDR3 protein. The table has 100,000 to 150,000 distinct CDR3 sequences, around 15% seen once; the top ten hold 4.5% to 5.5%. The sample consisted of PBMCs or a T cell subset sorted from them (not recorded which). These receptors came from a young man who had mild COVID-19 (a few samples of this study predate the infection). Cell type and time point are not known.

V usage is TRBV2 and J usage is TRBJ2-2; D uncertain. V lost 6 bases to trimming and J lost 8 bases, with 13 bases between them. Germline V gene data show CDR1 as SNHLY and CDR2 as FYNNEI. This CDR3 is built from 13 residues. This CDR3 reads CASSPAVGGELFF. CDR3 sequence (DNA): TGTGCCAGCAGCCCCGCTGTTGGTGGGGAGCTGTTTTTT.

This clonotype occurred a few times. This sequence joins TRBV14 and TRBJ2-2, with D hard to call. This CDR3 comprises 14 residues. With 0 bases removed from V and 8 bases from J, the gap between germline ends came to 10 bases. The V gene's germline CDR1 is SGHDN and CDR2 FVKESK. In DNA, the CDR3 is TGTGCCAGCAGCCAAGATGTGTGGGATGGGGAGCTGTTTTTT. This codes for CASSQDVWDGELFF.

J is TRBJ2-7 and V is TRBV11-2; TRBD1 might be the D (5 bases). Per germline, CDR1 SGHAT and CDR2 FQNNGV. Trimming took 5 bases from V and 2 from J, leaving 7 bases between them. The CDR3 has 12 residues. As DNA, the CDR3 is TGTGCCAGCAGCAGACAGCCCTACGAGCAGTACGTC. Amino acid sequence: CASSRQPYEQYV.

The chain employs TRBV12-3 or TRBV12-4 and TRBJ2-1; 7 bases fit TRBD1. There are 14 residues in the CDR3. J was trimmed by 9 bases and V by 8 bases; bases with no gene match: 13. DNA for the CDR3: TGTGCCAGCGGTCCGACAGGGCCCGGGATTGAGCAGTTCTTC. It translates to CASGPTGPGIEQFF.

This clonotype was observed a few times. The rearrangement links TRBV5-6 to TRBJ1-1; D gene ambiguous. V was clipped by 2 bases and J by 0 bases, with 8 bases between them. CDR1 is SGHDT, CDR2 YYEEEE, per germline. This CDR3 has 14 residues. The CDR3 sequence: CASSLRLLNTEAFF. In DNA, the CDR3 is TGTGCCAGCAGCTTACGACTCCTGAACACTGAAGCTTTCTTT. Using reference TRBV5-6 and TRBJ1-1 for the parts outside the CDR3, the full variable domain is DAGVTQSPTHLIKTRGQQVTLRCSPKSGHDTVSWYQQALGQGPQFIFQYYEEEERQRGNFPDRFSGHQFPNYSSELNVNALLLGDSALYLCASSLRLLNTEAFFGQGTRLTVV.

The J gene is TRBJ1-1, the V gene TRBV6-5, with a possible D match to TRBD1 (5 bases). V was cut by 7 bases and J by 1 base, with 13 bases left in between. The CDR3 sequence is 14 residues long. CDR1 MNHEY and CDR2 SVGAGI come from the germline V gene. CDR3 in amino acids: CASTRAGGNTEAFF. The CDR3, as DNA: TGTGCCAGCACCCGTGCCGGGGGGAACACTGAAGCTTTCTTT.

The chain carries TRBV20-1 and TRBJ2-5; D perhaps matches TRBD2 (6 bases). Trimming shortened V by 1 base and J by 2 bases, and 11 bases separated the two germline ends. Germline lookup yields CDR1 DFQATT and CDR2 SNEGSKA (reference sequence). The CDR3 extends over 14 amino acids. CDR3 DNA: TGCAGTGCTAGAGGTGGCGGGGCTCAAGAGACCCAGTACTTC. It is translated as CSARGGGAQETQYF.

This chain links TRBV5-1 with TRBJ1-3, with TRBD1 as a possible D gene (6 bases). Between the trimmed V and J ends, which lost 0 bases and 0 bases, there was a span of 10 bases. This CDR3 is 16 amino acids long. Per germline, CDR1 SGHRS and CDR2 YFSETQ. The DNA for the CDR3 is TGCGCCAGCAGCTTGGTTACAGGGACCTCTGGAAACACCATATATTTT. It encodes CASSLVTGTSGNTIYF.

This clonotype showed up just a few times. This rearrangement joins TRBV5-6 to TRBJ2-7, with 7 bases matching TRBD1. CDR3 length: 16 amino acids. Germline CDR1 SGHDT, CDR2 YYEEEE. V was clipped by 0 bases and J by 0 bases; unmatched bases: 6. The CDR3 reads CASSLEVRGRSYEQYV. DNA for the CDR3: TGTGCCAGCAGCTTGGAGGTTAGGGGGCGCTCCTACGAGCAGTACGTC.

This clonotype was counted only a few times. The chain employs TRBV5-1 and TRBJ2-1; maybe TRBD2 (6 bases). The ends were cut back, 2 bases at V and 5 bases at J, with 8 bases in the middle. The germline CDR1 and CDR2 sequences are SGHRS and YFSETQ. The CDR3 covers 13 residues. In DNA form, the CDR3 reads TGCGCCAGCAGCTTTGGCGGGGACAATGAGCAGTTCTTC. Its translation is CASSFGGDNEQFF.

This clonotype showed up just a few times. The CDR3 sequence: CASSRDRVAEQYF. CDR3 sequence (DNA): TGTGCCAGCAGTCGGGACAGGGTCGCCGAGCAGTACTTC. The chain couples TRBV12-3 or TRBV12-4 to TRBJ2-7; 9 nucleotides align to TRBD1. The J segment lost 6 bases and the V segment lost 5 bases, leaving 5 bases of the junction unmatched. The length of the CDR3 is 13 residues.

J is TRBJ2-7 and V is TRBV9, with D perhaps given as TRBD1 or TRBD2 (5 bases each). The V end was cut by 3 bases, the J end by 2 bases, with 12 bases between. This CDR3 comprises 14 residues. Germline CDR1 SGDLS, CDR2 YYNGEE. This CDR3 is CASSEWDRAYEQYF. Written as DNA, the CDR3 is TGTGCCAGCAGCGAGTGGGACCGAGCCTACGAGCAGTACTTC.

This clonotype has at least ten counts. The genes are TRBV18 and TRBJ2-3; D gene uncertain. This CDR3 is 14 amino acids long. V lost 1 base and J lost 0, with 5 bases in between. Germline V gene data show CDR1 as KGHSH and CDR2 as LQKENI. The CDR3 sequence is CASSPQVSTDTQYF. CDR3 DNA sequence: TGTGCCAGCTCACCACAGGTCAGCACAGATACGCAGTATTTT.

This clonotype was seen only a few times. The rearrangement links TRBV5-1 to TRBJ1-1, with TRBD1 identical over 10 bases. This CDR3 has 14 residues. J was trimmed by 7 bases and V by 2 bases; bases with no gene match: 5. Germline assignment: CDR1 SGHRS and CDR2 YFSETQ. The CDR3 spells CASSFRQGADEAFF. As DNA, the CDR3 is TGCGCCAGCAGCTTTCGACAGGGGGCGGATGAAGCTTTCTTT.

This clonotype occurred a few times. The V and J genes are TRBV3-1 and TRBJ2-1; TRBD2 is a possible D gene (5 bases). CDR1 and CDR2 from the germline V gene are LGHDT and YNNKEL (reference sequence). Between the trimmed V and J ends, which lost 4 bases and 10 bases, there was a span of 11 bases. The CDR3 has 12 residues. The CDR3 is CASSRETGEQFF. CDR3 in DNA: TGTGCCAGCAGCCGTGAGACGGGGGAGCAGTTCTTC.

The V gene is TRBV5-1, the J gene TRBJ2-2, with D hard to call. V gave up 4 bases and J gave up 1 base, with 8 bases separating them. CDR3 length: 14 amino acids. Germline loops: CDR1 SGHRS, CDR2 YFSETQ. The CDR3 sequence is CASSPPENTGELFF. The CDR3, as DNA: TGCGCCAGCAGCCCCCCCGAGAACACCGGGGAGCTGTTTTTT.

In its sample, this clonotype was seen many times. V gene TRBV4-1 combines with J gene TRBJ2-3; D call uncertain. CDR1 and CDR2 from the germline V gene are MGHRA and YSYEKL. The ends were cut back, 0 bases at V and 0 bases at J, with 10 bases in the middle. The CDR3 runs to 16 residues. The CDR3 DNA reads as TGCGCCAGCAGCCAAGAAGCGTCACCTAGCACAGATACGCAGTATTTT. This encodes CASSQEASPSTDTQYF.

This clonotype has at least ten counts. The chain joins TRBV4-1 to TRBJ2-3, with 7 positions matching TRBD2. The CDR3 is made up of 15 amino acids. Per the germline V gene, CDR1 is MGHRA and CDR2 is YSYEKL. V lost 0 bases to trimming and J lost 6 bases; unmatched junction nucleotides: 6. The CDR3 DNA is TGCGCCAGCAGCCAAGAATTGACTAGCCAGGATACGCAGTATTTT. Encoded protein: CASSQELTSQDTQYF.

This chain connects TRBV4-3 to TRBJ2-7; D perhaps matches TRBD1 (6 bases). Trimming left V 0 bases short and J 2 bases short, with 8 bases between. Germline loops: CDR1 LGHNA, CDR2 YSLEER. The CDR3 length is 14 residues. CDR3 in amino acids: CASSQEPGAYEQYF. The CDR3 region has the DNA TGCGCCAGCAGCCAAGAGCCAGGGGCCTACGAGCAGTACTTC.

This rearrangement joins TRBV5-1 to TRBJ1-1; TRBD1 matches 7 bases. With 3 bases clipped from V and 4 bases from J, the junction kept 6 bases outside the gene matches. The germline V gene encodes CDR1 SGHRS and CDR2 YFSETQ. The CDR3 sequence is 14 residues long. The chain's CDR3 is CASSYGTAGTEAFF. CDR3 sequence (DNA): TGCGCCAGCAGCTATGGGACAGCGGGCACTGAAGCTTTCTTT.

This chain links TRBV19 with TRBJ1-2; D might be TRBD1 (5 bases). There are 12 residues in the CDR3. Trimming left V 5 bases short and J 6 bases short, with 10 bases between. Germline assignment: CDR1 LNHDA and CDR2 SQIVND (reference sequence). CDR3 region: CASSLGPNGYTF. CDR3 bases: TGTGCCAGTAGTCTGGGACCGAATGGCTACACCTTC. The whole variable domain, filled in from reference TRBV19 and TRBJ1-2, reads DGGITQSPKYLFRKEGQNVTLSCEQNLNHDAMYWYRQDPGQGLRLIYYSQIVNDFQKGDIAEGYSVSREKKESFPLTVTSAQKNPTAFYLCASSLGPNGYTFGSGTRLTVV.